Shown below are 8 T cell receptor beta chains from a single sample sequenced in a study of cytomegalovirus exposure and HLA in healthy donors. PCR used 60 Vbeta primers and 13 Jbeta primers. Repertoires were generated with immunoSEQ multiplex PCR, while TCRdb's copy carries only in-frame clones and drops some. The sample gives about 220,000 clones, 76% of which show up once; over 0.55% is in the top ten. The sample taken for sequencing was PBMCs. The receptors were gathered from a young man in good health and CMV-seronegative.

This clone has just a few counts. This chain connects TRBV6-1 to TRBJ1-2, with D tentatively TRBD1 (5 bases). Germline V gives CDR1 MNHNS, CDR2 SASEGT. Between the trimmed V and J ends, which lost 1 base and 14 bases, there was a span of 14 bases. The length of the CDR3 is 12 residues. The CDR3: CASSEGRGSKTF. The CDR3 region has the DNA TGTGCCAGCAGTGAAGGGCGGGGGTCCAAGACCTTC.

The chain has TRBV28 and TRBJ2-2; a weak D match, TRBD2 (5 bases). V was trimmed by 7 bases and J by 3 bases, leaving 12 bases between them. Germline V gene data show CDR1 as MDHEN and CDR2 as SYDVKM. There are 14 residues in the CDR3. The chain's CDR3 is CASTPGGYTGELFF. CDR3 sequence (DNA): TGTGCCAGCACCCCCGGCGGGTACACCGGGGAGCTGTTTTTT.

This clone was counted between two and nine times. This chain connects TRBV10-3 to TRBJ1-5; no firm D call. V was clipped by 4 bases and J by 7 bases, with 11 bases between them. The germline gives CDR1 ENHRY, CDR2 SYGVKD. CDR3 length: 13 residues. The DNA of the CDR3 is TGTGCCATCAGTGGGGGAGTTGAACAGCCCCAGCATTTT. Amino acids: CAISGGVEQPQHF.

This clone was counted between two and nine times. This chain uses TRBV6-1 with TRBJ1-2; D is undetermined. The CDR3 loop spans 14 amino acids. The germline V gene has CDR1 MNHNS and CDR2 SASEGT. V lost 6 bases and J lost 0, with 11 bases in between. The CDR3, as DNA: TGTGCCAGCAGGTTAGGAGAAACTAACTATGGCTACACCTTC. Translated: CASRLGETNYGYTF.

The rearrangement uses TRBV27 and TRBJ2-1; TRBD2 matches at 13 bases. The trim removed 5 bases at V and 8 bases at J, leaving 9 bases unmatched. The CDR3 has 16 residues. Germline CDR1 is MNHEY and CDR2 is SMNVEV (reference sequence). The CDR3 sequence is CASSKRRTSGSDEQFF. CDR3 DNA: TGTGCCAGCAGTAAAAGACGGACTAGCGGGAGTGATGAGCAGTTCTTC.

This clone was picked up a small number of times. This chain joins TRBV27 and TRBJ2-1, with 7 bases lining up with TRBD1. V lost 6 bases and J lost 6; bases outside the gene matches: 5. The CDR3 is 13 residues long. Germline V CDR1 and CDR2: MNHEY, SMNVEV (reference sequence). In DNA, the CDR3 is TGTGCCAGCAGAAAAACAGGGGTCAATGAGCAGTTCTTC. It codes for CASRKTGVNEQFF.

The rearrangement links TRBV28 to TRBJ2-1; 8 bases are shared with TRBD2. With 4 bases clipped from V and 3 bases from J, the junction kept 8 bases outside the gene matches. Per germline, CDR1 MDHEN and CDR2 SYDVKM. The CDR3 totals 16 residues. For the CDR3, the DNA is TGTGCCAGCAGTTCATTAGCGGGACAAGGCTACAATGAGCAGTTCTTC. As protein: CASSSLAGQGYNEQFF.

This clone has only a few counts. The J gene is TRBJ2-7, the V gene TRBV6-5; D gene unclear. V was trimmed by 0 bases and J by 3 bases, leaving 9 bases between them. Germline lookup yields CDR1 MNHEY and CDR2 SVGAGI. The CDR3 runs 14 residues. CDR3 loop: CASSYSTPSYEQYF. The CDR3 region has the DNA TGTGCCAGCAGTTACTCGACTCCCAGCTACGAGCAGTACTTC.